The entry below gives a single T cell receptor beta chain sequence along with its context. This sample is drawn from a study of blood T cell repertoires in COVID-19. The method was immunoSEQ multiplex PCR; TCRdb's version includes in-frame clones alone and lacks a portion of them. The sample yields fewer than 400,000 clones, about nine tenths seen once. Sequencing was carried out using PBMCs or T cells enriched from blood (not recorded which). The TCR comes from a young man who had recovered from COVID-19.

For the CDR3, the DNA is TGTGCCACCAGTGACCTGAGGACTAGCGGGAGGGTTAGTGAGCAGTTCTTC. This codes for CATSDLRTSGRVSEQFF. The chain combines TRBV24-1 with TRBJ2-1, with 15 bases matching TRBD2. V was pared by 4 bases and J by 9 bases, with 9 bases of the junction left unmatched. CDR3 length: 17 residues. Germline loops: CDR1 KGHDR, CDR2 SFDVKD.